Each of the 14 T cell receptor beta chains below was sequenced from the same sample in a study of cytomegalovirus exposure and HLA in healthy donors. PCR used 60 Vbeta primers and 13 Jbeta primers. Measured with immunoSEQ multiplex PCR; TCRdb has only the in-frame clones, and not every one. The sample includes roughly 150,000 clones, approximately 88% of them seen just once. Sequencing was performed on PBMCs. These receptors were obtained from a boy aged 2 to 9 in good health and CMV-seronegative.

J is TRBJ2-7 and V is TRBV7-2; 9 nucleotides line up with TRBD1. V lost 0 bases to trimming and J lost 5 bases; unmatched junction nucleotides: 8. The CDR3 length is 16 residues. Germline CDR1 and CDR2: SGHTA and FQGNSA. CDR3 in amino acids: CASSLAVPGTGNEQYF. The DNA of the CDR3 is TGTGCCAGCAGCTTAGCGGTCCCCGGGACAGGGAACGAGCAGTACTTC.

CDR3 amino acids: CASSLEAGGWNTEAFF. The CDR3 DNA sequence: TGCGCCAGCAGCTTGGAGGCGGGAGGTTGGAACACTGAAGCTTTCTTT. The V call is TRBV5-1, the J call TRBJ1-1; D is unresolved. V gave up 0 bases and J gave up 1 base, with 13 bases separating them. Germline V gene data show CDR1 as SGHRS and CDR2 as YFSETQ. The CDR3 totals 16 residues. The full variable domain, completed using reference TRBV5-1 and TRBJ1-1, is KAGVTQTPRYLIKTRGQQVTLSCSPISGHRSVSWYQQTPGQGLQFLFEYFSETQRNKGNFPGRFSGRQFSNSRSEMNVSTLELGDSALYLCASSLEAGGWNTEAFFGQGTRLTVV.

CDR3 bases: TGTGCCAGCAGCTTAGGATCGCGGCGGACTAACTATGGCTACACCTTC. Its protein is CASSLGSRRTNYGYTF. V usage is TRBV7-9 and J usage is TRBJ1-2, with D uncertain. The CDR3 contains 16 residues. Trimming removed 1 base at V and 0 bases at J, with 12 bases between. Germline CDR1 is SEHNR and CDR2 is FQNEAQ (reference sequence).

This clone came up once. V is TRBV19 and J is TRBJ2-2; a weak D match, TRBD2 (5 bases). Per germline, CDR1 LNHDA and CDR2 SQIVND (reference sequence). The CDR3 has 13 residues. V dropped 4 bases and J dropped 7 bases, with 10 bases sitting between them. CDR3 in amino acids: CASSTSRVGELFF. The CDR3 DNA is TGTGCCAGTAGTACCTCGAGGGTCGGGGAGCTGTTTTTT.

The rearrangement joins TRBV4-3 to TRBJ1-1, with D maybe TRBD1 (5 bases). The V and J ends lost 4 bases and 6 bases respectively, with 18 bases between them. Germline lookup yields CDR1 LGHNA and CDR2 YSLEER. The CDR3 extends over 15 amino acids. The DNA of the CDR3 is TGCGCCAGCAGCCCGGTCCCCGTGGGGGAGGCTGAAGCTTTCTTT. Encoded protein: CASSPVPVGEAEAFF.

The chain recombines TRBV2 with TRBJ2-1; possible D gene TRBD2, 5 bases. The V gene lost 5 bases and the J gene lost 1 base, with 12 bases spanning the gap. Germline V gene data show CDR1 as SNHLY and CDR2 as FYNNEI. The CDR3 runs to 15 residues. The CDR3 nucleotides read TGTGCCAGCAGTCGAGGGCGGGTTTCCTACAATGAGCAGTTCTTC. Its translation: CASSRGRVSYNEQFF.

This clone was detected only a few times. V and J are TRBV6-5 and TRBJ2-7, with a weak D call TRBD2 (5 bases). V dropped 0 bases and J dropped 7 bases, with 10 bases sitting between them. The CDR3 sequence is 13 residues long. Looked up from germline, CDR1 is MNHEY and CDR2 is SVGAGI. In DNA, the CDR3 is TGTGCCAGCAGTTACTCGGCTAGCCGGGAGCAGTACTTC. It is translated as CASSYSASREQYF.

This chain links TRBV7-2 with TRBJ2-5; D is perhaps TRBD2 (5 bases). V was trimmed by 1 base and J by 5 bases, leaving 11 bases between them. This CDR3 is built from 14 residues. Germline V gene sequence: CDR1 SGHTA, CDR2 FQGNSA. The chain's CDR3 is CASSLGIGGETQYF. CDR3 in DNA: TGTGCCAGCAGCTTAGGGATAGGCGGGGAGACCCAGTACTTC.

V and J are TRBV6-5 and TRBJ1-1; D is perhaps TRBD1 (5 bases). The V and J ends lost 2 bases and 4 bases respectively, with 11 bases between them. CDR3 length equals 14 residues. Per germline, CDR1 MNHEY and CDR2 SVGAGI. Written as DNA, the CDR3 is TGTGCCAGCAGTTACAGGGACGGGGGCACTGAAGCTTTCTTT. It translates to CASSYRDGGTEAFF.

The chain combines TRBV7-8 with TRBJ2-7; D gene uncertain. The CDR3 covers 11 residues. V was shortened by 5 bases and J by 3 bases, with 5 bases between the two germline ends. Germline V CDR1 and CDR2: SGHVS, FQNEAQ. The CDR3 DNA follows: TGTGCCAGCAGCCTATACTACGAGCAGTACTTC. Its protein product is CASSLYYEQYF.

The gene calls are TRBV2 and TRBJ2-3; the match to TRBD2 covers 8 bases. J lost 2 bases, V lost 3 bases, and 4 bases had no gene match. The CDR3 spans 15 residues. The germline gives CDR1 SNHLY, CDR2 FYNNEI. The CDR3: CASSERGGLTDTQYF. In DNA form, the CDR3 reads TGTGCCAGCAGTGAGCGCGGGGGGCTCACAGATACGCAGTATTTT. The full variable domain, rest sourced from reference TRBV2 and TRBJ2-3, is EPEVTQTPSHQVTQMGQEVILRCVPISNHLYFYWYRQILGQKVEFLVSFYNNEISEKSEIFDDQFSVERPDGSNFTLKIRSTKLEDSAMYFCASSERGGLTDTQYFGPGTRLTVL.

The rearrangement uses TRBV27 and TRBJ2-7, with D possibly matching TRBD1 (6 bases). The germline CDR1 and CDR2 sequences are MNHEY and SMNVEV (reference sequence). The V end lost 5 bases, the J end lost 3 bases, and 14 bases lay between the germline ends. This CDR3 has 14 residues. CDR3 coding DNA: TGTGCCAGCAGTATCACCGGGACACTCTACGAGCAGTACTTC. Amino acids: CASSITGTLYEQYF.

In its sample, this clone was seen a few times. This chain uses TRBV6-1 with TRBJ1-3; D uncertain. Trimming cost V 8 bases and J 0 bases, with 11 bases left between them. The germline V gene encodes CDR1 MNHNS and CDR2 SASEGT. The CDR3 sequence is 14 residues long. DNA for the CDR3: TGTGCCAGCTCCGAGGCGGGCTCTGGAAACACCATATATTTT. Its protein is CASSEAGSGNTIYF.

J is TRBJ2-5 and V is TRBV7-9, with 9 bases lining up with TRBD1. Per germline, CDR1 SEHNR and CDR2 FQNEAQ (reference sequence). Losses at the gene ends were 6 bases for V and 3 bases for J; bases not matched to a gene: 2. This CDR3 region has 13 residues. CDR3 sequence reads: CASRGTGKETQYF. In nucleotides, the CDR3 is TGTGCCAGCAGGGGGACAGGGAAAGAGACCCAGTACTTC.